Sequencing of this T cell receptor beta chain was carried out in a study of beta chain features in type 1 diabetes (dated by TCRdb to the late 2010s). About the study as a whole: Mean age, gender distribution, total cell number and subset yield were not different between patients and healthy donors. Across all samples, almost 110 million sorted cells were examined, and cell number per subset correlated strongly with RNA yield. Regulatory and stem cell-like memory subsets were obtained from only 8 patients and roughly 8 healthy donors, while naive and central memory subsets were obtained from all 30 or so donors. The study compared the TCRB repertoires of sorted circulating CD4+ T cell subsets in recently diagnosed type 1 diabetes patients with those in matched healthy donors.

The High Capacity cDNA Reverse Transcription Kit was used to reverse transcribe all of the isolated RNA, meaning that expressed TCRB transcripts were what got sequenced. Deep immunoSEQ sequencing was applied to naive, central memory and regulatory T cell samples, giving an average of around 4 million total reads per sample. Sorted cells were lysed in RLT buffer, and RNA was extracted using DNase-treated RNeasy Micro or Mini kits according to cell number. Each cell subset was processed on its own to prevent cross-contamination, while patient and healthy donor samples were processed together. TCRB sequences were amplified from cDNA with the immunoSEQ multiplex PCR, producing 87-bp fragments spanning the CDR3 region. Sequencing of the amplicons was performed on the Illumina HiSeq platform. The source study handled its data this way. Synthetic template baselines were used to correct PCR bias computationally, reads within Hamming distance 2 were collapsed, and singletons that could not be merged were discarded. Reads were aligned against IMGT to assign V, D and J genes, CDR3 length and insertions or deletions at six rearrangement sites. Within each subset, clonotype counts were normalized to the number of sorted cells before true diversity and Gini coefficients were calculated with the tcR R package. Repertoire sharing was quantified using the overlap coefficient calculated on TCRB nucleotide sequences. This immuneACCESS table, as held by TCRdb, lists in-frame sequences with V and J called but not all clones. Of the missing ones, under half trace to an unresolved V gene in checked studies; the others have no known cause. The DNA gave D and trimming, while V, J and clone size come from that table. This sample holds 150,000 or so clones; 9% to 10% were observed only once. 0.55% to 0.75% of the sample belongs to the ten largest clones.

Broad study findings and their caveats: Naive, central memory and regulatory TCRB repertoires appeared to be more similar among patients than among healthy donors. At VDJ recombination sites, patients with type 1 diabetes made fewer insertions and deleted more nucleotides, a pattern implying thymic rearrangement abnormalities. Because cDNA rather than genomic DNA was sequenced, highly expressing activated cells could have been over-represented, although no difference in activation and CD3 levels was found between groups. Because the HLA sub-analyses included only small numbers of individuals, any influence of HLA type on TCRB rearrangement was left unresolved. Type 1 diabetes patients showed a moderate but significant shortening of TCRB CDR3 length in all four CD4+ subsets. PCR may preferentially amplify shorter templates, but because patient and control samples were amplified and corrected together, any resulting skew would affect both groups equally.

A single peripheral blood draw of about 116 mL on average was collected from each donor into heparinised tubes. A BD FACSAria II and a panel including CD45RO, CCR7, CD25, CD127, CD95 and CD27 were used to sort naive, central memory, regulatory and stem cell-like memory CD4+ T cells. A purity above 98% was achieved for all sorted populations. PBMCs were isolated right away by Lymphoprep density gradient centrifugation and were stained directly, without culture. So that batch effects would be minimized, each experiment stained and sorted samples in pairs, pairing one healthy donor with one patient. On this clone itself: Its recognized antigen is unknown. No per-base quality is available; no much larger clone lies one base away.

This clonotype originated in a woman between 35 and 50 years old in good health. Material for sequencing was central memory CD4+ T cells from blood.

DNA sequence: TGTGCCAGCAGCGTAGCCTCAGGACAGAATTCACCCCTCCACTTT. The translation is CASSVASGQNSPLHF. The V gene is TRBV9 and the J gene is TRBJ1-6, and the D gene may be TRBD1, 6 bases matching. The germline V gene yields SGDLS for CDR1 and YYNGEE for CDR2. The CDR3, from cysteine to phenylalanine, totals 15 residues. Kept here is only the CDR3 DNA, which spans 45 bases and is read in frame from base 1. Cut back by 0 bases and 7 bases, the V and J ends lie 11 bases apart.